A selection of T cell receptor beta chains follows, all from one sample in a study of cytomegalovirus exposure and HLA in healthy donors. Only in-frame clones appear in the TCRdb table, and some are missing; sequencing was by immunoSEQ multiplex PCR. The table lists under 150,000 clones, roughly 79% of them singletons. Sequencing used PBMCs. These receptors all come from a woman aged 40-49 years in good health and CMV-seronegative. Each CDR3 is given with its conserved first and last residue. D genes are given only for firm matches. Only some rows state a clone size, as once, few, many or a class for expanded clones.

size,D,V,J,CDR3,DNA
once,-,TRBV19,TRBJ1-1,CASRGRGTNTEAFF,TGTGCCAGTAGGGGAAGGGGAACGAACACTGAAGCTTTCTTT
few,-,TRBV30,TRBJ1-3,CAWSQGFAGNTIYF,TGTGCCTGGAGTCAGGGATTTGCTGGAAACACCATATATTTT
once,TRBD1,TRBV7-2,TRBJ2-5,CASSTGAMTGGAQTQYF,TGTGCCAGCAGCACAGGGGCCATGACAGGGGGCGCGCAGACCCAGTACTTC
-,-,TRBV5-4,TRBJ1-1,CASSHGGPSANTEAFF,TGTGCCAGCAGCCACGGGGGGCCTTCTGCGAACACTGAAGCTTTCTTT
-,-,TRBV19,TRBJ1-5,CASSIRGNQPQHF,TGTGCCAGTAGTATCCGGGGCAATCAGCCCCAGCATTTT
-,TRBD1,TRBV7-3,TRBJ2-1,CASSLGDRANNEQFF,TGTGCCAGCAGCTTAGGGGACAGGGCAAACAATGAGCAGTTCTTC
-,TRBD1,TRBV2,TRBJ1-4,CASRETGSDEKLFF,TGTGCCAGCAGAGAGACAGGGTCGGATGAAAAACTGTTTTTT
-,TRBD2,TRBV6-5,TRBJ2-1,CASSQSSGQFF,TGTGCCAGCAGTCAATCTAGCGGGCAGTTCTTC
-,-,TRBV2,TRBJ1-6,CASSLDGGSYNSPLHF,TGTGCCAGCAGTTTAGACGGGGGCTCCTATAATTCACCCCTCCACTTT
-,TRBD1,TRBV14,TRBJ2-1,CASSQAGQGPSRRQRNEQFF,TGTGCCAGCAGCCAAGCGGGACAGGGTCCGTCCCGCCGACAAAGGAATGAGCAGTTCTTC
-,-,TRBV7-8,TRBJ2-4,CASSSSGGSKNIQYF,TGTGCCAGCAGCTCGTCAGGGGGGTCCAAAAACATTCAGTACTTC
-,-,TRBV18,TRBJ2-7,CASSLNKLEQYF,TGTGCCAGCTCACTAAACAAGTTGGAGCAGTACTTC
-,-,TRBV28,TRBJ1-5,CASSLGRGHQPQHF,TGTGCCAGCAGTTTAGGCAGGGGACATCAGCCCCAGCATTTT
-,-,TRBV21-1,TRBJ1-1,CASSTLRGRVNTEAFF,TGTGCCAGCAGCACTCTCAGGGGCAGGGTGAACACTGAAGCTTTCTTT
-,TRBD2,TRBV2,TRBJ2-3,CASREAGGADTQYF,TGTGCCAGCAGAGAAGCGGGAGGGGCAGATACGCAGTATTTT
-,TRBD1,TRBV2,TRBJ2-6,CASSISSGTPGQGATGANGLTF,TGTGCCAGCAGCATCTCCTCTGGGACACCGGGACAGGGGGCCACTGGGGCCAACGGCCTGACTTTC
-,-,TRBV27,TRBJ2-7,CASSSGGAYEQYF,TGTGCCAGCAGTTCCGGAGGGGCCTACGAGCAGTACTTC